Given below is one T cell receptor (beta chain) in context. Its matching antigen is unknown. Generated by immunoSEQ multiplex PCR, the TCRdb table keeps only in-frame clones and is missing some. The data hold hundreds of thousands of clones, with about 93% observed a single time. This record comes from a study of T cell responses to AZD1222 COVID-19 vaccine. Whole-study findings and limits: Rises in breadth and depth of Spike-specific TCRs came after two AZD1222 doses. Just 5 to 7 AZD1222 recipients were seropositive at baseline. Every sample of the repertoires postdated the peak T cell response.

The CDR3 runs 14 residues. Germline V gene lookup returns CDR1 SQVTM and CDR2 ANQGSEA. V shed 4 bases and J shed 4 bases, with 16 bases lying between them. The TCR was taken from an adult in good health. This sample comprised peripheral blood, obtained on day 0 of MenACWY control vaccination. V gene TRBV29-1 combines with J gene TRBJ1-1; D perhaps matches TRBD1 (5 bases). The CDR3 protein is CSVVWGGMGTEAFF. DNA for the CDR3: TGCAGCGTTGTGTGGGGCGGGATGGGCACTGAAGCTTTCTTT.